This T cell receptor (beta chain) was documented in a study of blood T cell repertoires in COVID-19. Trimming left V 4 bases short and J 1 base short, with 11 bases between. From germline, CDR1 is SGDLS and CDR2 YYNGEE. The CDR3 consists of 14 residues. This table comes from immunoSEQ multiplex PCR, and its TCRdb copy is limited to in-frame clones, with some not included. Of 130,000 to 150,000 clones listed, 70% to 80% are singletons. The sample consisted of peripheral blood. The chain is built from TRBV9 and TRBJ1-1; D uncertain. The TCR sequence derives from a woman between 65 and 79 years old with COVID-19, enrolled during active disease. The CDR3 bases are TGTGCCAGCAGCCCCGGGAGGGAGAACACTGAAGCTTTCTTT. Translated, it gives CASSPGRENTEAFF.